A single TCR beta chain is shown here with its context. Its cognate antigen is unknown. The entry originates in a study of cytomegalovirus exposure and HLA in healthy donors. Study-wide findings and caveats: TCR beta V segments were, for the most part, productive about 87% or about 30% of the time in an earlier analysis.

PCR was performed using 60 Vbeta and 13 Jbeta primers. Using immunoSEQ multiplex PCR, the repertoire was profiled, and TCRdb retains in-frame clones only, with some absent. Of some 170,000 clones in the sample, around four fifths were seen once. This clonotype was sampled from a woman aged 55 to 70 in good health and CMV-seropositive. What was sequenced was PBMCs.

The CDR3 region has the DNA TGCGCCAGCAGCTTGGGTGTAAGCAATCAGCCCCAGCATTTT. Its protein is CASSLGVSNQPQHF. J is TRBJ1-5 and V is TRBV5-1; unclear D gene. V lost 0 bases to trimming and J lost 1 base, with 5 bases between them. The CDR3 totals 14 residues. In germline, CDR1 is SGHRS, CDR2 YFSETQ.